These 24 T cell receptor beta chains originate from one sample sequenced in a study of radiotherapy plus CTLA-4 blockade in lung cancer. TCRdb keeps only in-frame clones here, not all; method: immunoSEQ multiplex PCR. The data hold about 80,000 clones, with 70% to 90% observed a single time. Sequencing used peripheral blood, obtained from a patient treated with radiotherapy plus ipilimumab. Source of these receptors: a human donor with non-small cell lung cancer who had stable disease on radiotherapy plus ipilimumab.

The chain carries TRBV7-3 and TRBJ1-5, with D possibly being TRBD1 (5 bases). This CDR3 contains 17 residues. CDR1 and CDR2 from the germline V gene are SGHTA and FQGTGA. V was shortened by 2 bases and J by 0 bases, with 14 bases between the two germline ends. CDR3 nucleotides: TGTGCCAGCAGCTTAGGGCAGGGAACTTATAGCAATCAGCCCCAGCATTTT. This codes for CASSLGQGTYSNQPQHF. Based on the CDR3 plus reference TRBV7-3 and TRBJ1-5, the full variable domain is GAGVSQTPSNKVTEKGKYVELRCDPISGHTALYWYRQSLGQGPEFLIYFQGTGAADDSGLPNDRFFAVRPEGSVSTLKIQRTERGDSAVYLCASSLGQGTYSNQPQHFGDGTRLSIL.

This chain uses TRBV5-4 with TRBJ2-7, with TRBD1 matching over 9 bases. Germline V gene data show CDR1 as SGHNT and CDR2 as YYREEE (reference sequence). The length of the CDR3 is 15 residues. V lost 2 bases to trimming and J lost 1 base; unmatched junction nucleotides: 4. The CDR3 coding sequence is TGTGCCAGCAGCTTTCCGGGACAGGGATCCTACGAGCAGTACTTC. It specifies CASSFPGQGSYEQYF.

The V call is TRBV4-2, the J call TRBJ1-1; D may be TRBD1 (5 bases). The germline V gene has CDR1 LGHNA and CDR2 YNFKEQ. Trimming took off 4 bases at V and 2 bases at J, with 14 bases between the two ends. This CDR3 comprises 15 residues. CDR3 DNA: TGTGCCAGCAGCCGAACAGGTAGGGGTAACACTGAAGCTTTCTTT. Residues: CASSRTGRGNTEAFF.

The chain joins TRBV7-6 to TRBJ2-1, with 10 bases aligning to TRBD1. This CDR3 region has 13 residues. Germline V lookup: CDR1 SGHVS, CDR2 FNYEAQ. Trimming removed 7 bases from V and 7 bases from J; junction bases left unmatched: 4. For the CDR3, the DNA is TGTGCCAGCAAAGGGGGACAGGGGAATGAGCAGTTCTTC. Its translation is CASKGGQGNEQFF.

This chain connects TRBV5-1 to TRBJ1-3, with 7 bases fitting TRBD1. J lost 1 base, V lost 5 bases, and 6 bases had no gene match. Germline CDR1 and CDR2: SGHRS and YFSETQ. The CDR3 length is 15 residues. CDR3 sequence reads: CASRMDRQSGNTIYF. The CDR3 DNA is TGCGCCAGCAGAATGGACAGGCAGTCTGGAAACACCATATATTTT.

This chain connects TRBV2 to TRBJ2-1; 7 bases fit TRBD2. CDR1 is SNHLY, CDR2 FYNNEI, per germline. The CDR3 contains 15 residues. V was clipped by 6 bases and J by 9 bases; unmatched bases: 14. The CDR3 region has the DNA TGTGCCAGCAGGGCTACTAGCGCCACTCGGAGTGAGCAGTTCTTC. It is translated as CASRATSATRSEQFF.

The chain uses TRBV19 and TRBJ2-1; 7 positions match TRBD2. V was pared by 8 bases and J by 3 bases, with 7 bases of the junction left unmatched. The CDR3 loop spans 14 amino acids. Germline assignment: CDR1 LNHDA and CDR2 SQIVND (reference sequence). The CDR3, as DNA: TGTGCCAGTCAAGGACTAGGCGGCTACAATGAGCAGTTCTTC. This encodes CASQGLGGYNEQFF.

The chain recombines TRBV5-4 with TRBJ2-2; TRBD2 aligns across 8 bases. Germline V gives CDR1 SGHNT, CDR2 YYREEE (reference sequence). CDR3 length: 16 residues. The V segment lost 4 bases and the J segment 1 base; nucleotides outside the gene matches: 6. CDR3 region: CASSPPSGWNTGELFF. The CDR3 bases are TGTGCCAGCAGCCCGCCTAGCGGGTGGAACACCGGGGAGCTGTTTTTT.

This clone has just one count. The rearrangement joins TRBV2 to TRBJ2-3; 13 bases are shared with TRBD2. CDR3 size: 19 residues. V shed 8 bases, J shed 3 bases, and the junction held 17 bases outside the gene matches. The germline V gene encodes CDR1 SNHLY and CDR2 FYNNEI. Written as DNA, the CDR3 is TGTGCCAGCCCCTCCACGCCACTAGCGGGGGGGCTGGGGACAGATACGCAGTATTTT. This gives the protein CASPSTPLAGGLGTDTQYF.

The rearrangement uses TRBV7-8 and TRBJ2-5; perhaps TRBD1 as D (5 bases). The length of the CDR3 is 14 residues. Trimming shortened V by 5 bases and J by 5 bases, and 15 bases separated the two germline ends. Germline CDR1 reads SGHVS; CDR2 reads FQNEAQ. The DNA for the CDR3 is TGTGCCAGCAGCCTAGGGGTGAGGTCTGAGACCCAGTACTTC. This encodes CASSLGVRSETQYF. Full variable domain (missing parts from reference TRBV7-8 and TRBJ2-5): GAGVSQSPRYKVAKRGQDVALRCDPISGHVSLFWYQQALGQGPEFLTYFQNEAQLDKSGLPSDRFFAERPEGSVSTLKIQRTQQEDSAVYLCASSLGVRSETQYFGPGTRLLVL.

This chain links TRBV21-1 with TRBJ2-7. TRBV21-1 is termed a pseudogene. The CDR3 loop spans 12 amino acids. The CDR3 protein is CASSKFGRVQYF. Here the CDR3 DNA reads TGTGCCAGCAGCAAATTCGGTAGGGTGCAGTACTTC.

V gene TRBV11-2 combines with J gene TRBJ1-2, with 9 nucleotides matching TRBD1. Germline lookup yields CDR1 SGHAT and CDR2 FQNNGV. With V trimmed by 5 bases and J by 5 bases, 6 bases remained unmatched. CDR3 size: 14 residues. The CDR3 region is CASSRSTGGYGYTF. The DNA for the CDR3 is TGTGCCAGCAGCCGCTCGACAGGGGGGTATGGCTACACCTTC.

The V call is TRBV7-3, the J call TRBJ1-3, with D possibly matching TRBD1 (6 bases). V lost 6 bases, J lost 3 bases, and 12 bases lay in between. The CDR3 consists of 14 residues. Looked up from germline, CDR1 is SGHTA and CDR2 is FQGTGA. Here the CDR3 reads CASSLGGSGNTIYF. As DNA, the CDR3 is TGTGCCAGCAGTTTAGGGGGAAGTGGAAACACCATATATTTT.

This rearrangement joins TRBV28 to TRBJ1-2; D gene ambiguous. The germline V gene encodes CDR1 MDHEN and CDR2 SYDVKM. V gave up 4 bases and J gave up 8 bases, with 11 bases separating them. The CDR3 has 12 amino acids. CDR3 nucleotides: TGTGCCAGCAGTTCCCGCCGCTGGGGCTACACCTTC. It yields the protein CASSSRRWGYTF.

The genes are TRBV6-1 and TRBJ2-3; either TRBD1 or TRBD2 may fit D (5 bases each). Between the trimmed V and J ends, which lost 10 bases and 5 bases, there was a span of 22 bases. Germline V lookup: CDR1 MNHNS, CDR2 SASEGT. The CDR3 runs to 15 residues. The CDR3 DNA reads as TGTGCCACTTCCCGGGACCCCGGGCAACAAGATACGCAGTATTTT. As protein: CATSRDPGQQDTQYF.

This clone was seen more than once but under ten times. CDR3 region: CASMRGQGGGNTEAFF. In nucleotides, the CDR3 is TGCGCCAGCATGAGGGGACAGGGGGGAGGGAACACTGAAGCTTTCTTT. The V and J genes are TRBV5-1 and TRBJ1-1, with 11 bases aligning to TRBD1. V trimming: 6 bases; J trimming: 1 base; junction bases outside the gene matches: 8. From germline, CDR1 is SGHRS and CDR2 YFSETQ. The CDR3 is made up of 16 amino acids.

The chain carries TRBV9 and TRBJ2-2; 12 nucleotides match TRBD2. The V gene's germline CDR1 is SGDLS and CDR2 YYNGEE. This CDR3 is built from 19 residues. V was clipped by 4 bases and J by 2 bases; unmatched bases: 12. The CDR3 spells CASSPRPLAGGPNTGELFF. CDR3 DNA sequence: TGTGCCAGCAGCCCCCGCCCGCTAGCGGGGGGGCCAAACACCGGGGAGCTGTTTTTT.

The chain has TRBV10-1 and TRBJ2-5; D gene ambiguous. Germline CDR1 is WNHNN and CDR2 is SYGVQD (reference sequence). Trimming stripped 0 bases from V and 5 bases from J, with 10 bases between. CDR3 size: 14 residues. DNA of the CDR3: TGCGCCAGCAGTGAGTCGACTGTGGGGGAGACCCAGTACTTC. It encodes CASSESTVGETQYF.

The chain employs TRBV28 and TRBJ1-5; D is perhaps TRBD1 (5 bases). Per germline, CDR1 MDHEN and CDR2 SYDVKM. Trimming shortened V by 5 bases and J by 4 bases, and 15 bases separated the two germline ends. This CDR3 is 15 amino acids long. The CDR3 sequence: CASSSQGGWNQPQHF. The CDR3 bases are TGTGCCAGCAGTAGTCAGGGTGGGTGGAATCAGCCCCAGCATTTT.

J is TRBJ2-2 and V is TRBV10-1; no firm D call. CDR3 length: 14 amino acids. The V gene lost 0 bases and the J gene lost 7 bases, with 9 bases spanning the gap. From germline, CDR1 is WNHNN and CDR2 SYGVQD (reference sequence). As DNA, the CDR3 is TGCGCCAGCAGTGAGTCGTCAATCGGCGGGGAGCTGTTTTTT. Amino acids: CASSESSIGGELFF.

By share, this clone ranks as medium-sized (0.01 to 0.1%). CDR3 in amino acids: CASSTSREREQYF. The CDR3 nucleotides are TGTGCCAGTAGTACCTCCCGGGAGCGCGAGCAGTACTTC. The chain is built from TRBV19 and TRBJ2-7; tentative D call: TRBD2 (6 bases). The germline V gene has CDR1 LNHDA and CDR2 SQIVND (reference sequence). V dropped 4 bases and J dropped 6 bases, with 13 bases sitting between them. The CDR3 runs 13 residues.

This clone has just a few counts. J is TRBJ2-5 and V is TRBV4-1, with D possibly being TRBD1 (6 bases). Germline assignment: CDR1 MGHRA and CDR2 YSYEKL. Trimming pared 4 bases from V and 2 bases from J, leaving 14 bases between. The CDR3 extends over 15 amino acids. This CDR3 reads CASSPDRTAQETQYF. CDR3 in DNA: TGCGCCAGCAGCCCAGACCGGACAGCACAAGAGACCCAGTACTTC.

The V call is TRBV4-1, the J call TRBJ2-5; 7 nucleotides agree with TRBD2. The better agreement between TRBJ2-7 and the DNA end casts doubt on the J call. The CDR3 loop spans 14 amino acids. CDR1 and CDR2 from the germline V gene are MGHRA and YSYEKL. The CDR3 DNA reads as TGCGCCAGCAGACGGGAGGTCCTCTCCTACGAGCAGTACTTC. Its protein is CASRREVLSYEQYF.

The chain recombines TRBV5-6 with TRBJ2-1, with D possibly matching TRBD2 (5 bases). The length of the CDR3 is 16 residues. The germline V and J ends were trimmed by 3 bases and 2 bases, with 15 bases remaining between them. The germline CDR1 and CDR2 sequences are SGHDT and YYEEEE. CDR3 residues: CASSWVGELTYNEQFF. The CDR3 region has the DNA TGTGCCAGCAGCTGGGTCGGGGAACTTACCTACAATGAGCAGTTCTTC.